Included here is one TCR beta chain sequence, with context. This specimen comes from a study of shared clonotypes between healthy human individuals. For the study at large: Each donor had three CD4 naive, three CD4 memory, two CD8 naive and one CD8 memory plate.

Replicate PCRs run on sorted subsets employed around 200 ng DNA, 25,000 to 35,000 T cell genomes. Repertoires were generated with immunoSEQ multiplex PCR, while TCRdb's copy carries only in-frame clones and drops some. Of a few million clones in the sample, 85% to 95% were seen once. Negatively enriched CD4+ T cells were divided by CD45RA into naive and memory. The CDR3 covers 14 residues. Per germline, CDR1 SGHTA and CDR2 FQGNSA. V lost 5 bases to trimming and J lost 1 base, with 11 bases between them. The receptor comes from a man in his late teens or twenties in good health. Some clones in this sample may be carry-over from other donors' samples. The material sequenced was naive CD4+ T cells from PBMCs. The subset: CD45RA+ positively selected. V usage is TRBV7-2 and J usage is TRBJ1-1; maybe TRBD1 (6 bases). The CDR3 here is CASSGRGANTEAFF. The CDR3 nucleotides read TGTGCCAGCAGCGGGAGGGGGGCGAACACTGAAGCTTTCTTT. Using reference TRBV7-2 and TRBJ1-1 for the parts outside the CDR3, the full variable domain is GAGVSQSPSNKVTEKGKDVELRCDPISGHTALYWYRQSLGQGLEFLIYFQGNSAPDKSGLPSDRFSAERTGGSVSTLTIQRTQQEDSAVYLCASSGRGANTEAFFGQGTRLTVV.